This TCR beta chain was identified in a study of cytomegalovirus exposure and HLA in healthy donors. Findings and limits, study-wide: Relative to equally common others, HLA-associated TCR beta chains showed greater clonal expansion in a later analysis.

It was with 60 Vbeta and 13 Jbeta primers that the PCR ran. Assay: immunoSEQ multiplex PCR; the TCRdb copy retains only in-frame clones and omits some. The sample has roughly 200,000 clones, roughly 74% seen once. As to this clone: Its antigen is unidentified.

CDR1 is LNHNV, CDR2 YYDKDF, per germline (reference sequence). This CDR3 contains 13 residues. V was pared by 0 bases and J by 3 bases, with 5 bases between. The sample was PBMCs. This TCR derives from a female donor in good health and CMV-seronegative. V usage is TRBV15 and J usage is TRBJ2-5; D may be TRBD1 (5 bases). CDR3 nucleotides: TGTGCCACCAGCAGAGACAGGGAAGAGACCCAGTACTTC. Its protein is CATSRDREETQYF.